This entry describes one TCR beta chain. Its antigen is still unknown. A read error may account for a junction end that differs from germline. Researchers ran the PCR with 60 Vbeta and 13 Jbeta primers. Method: immunoSEQ multiplex PCR; TCRdb's copy keeps in-frame clones and lacks some. The sample holds under 250,000 clones, approximately 80% seen once. Donors in the study were healthy people who gave bone marrow. These data are taken from a study of cytomegalovirus exposure and HLA in healthy donors. Points from the study as a whole: The majority of CMV-associated TCR beta chains were reported as apparently HLA-restricted in a later analysis.

The CDR3 has 13 residues. Germline CDR1 reads SEHNR; CDR2 reads FQNEAQ (reference sequence). Sequencing input: PBMCs. This sequence originates from a male donor in good health and CMV-seronegative. The chain carries TRBV7-9 and TRBJ1-2; the D gene is possibly TRBD1 (5 bases). The CDR3 DNA follows: TGTTCCAGCAGCTCTCCGGGGGGGGTAGGCTACACCTTC. The encoded protein is CSSSSPGGVGYTF.